Below are 17 T cell receptor beta chains sequenced from a single sample in a study of T cells in Graves' hyperthyroidism and ophthalmopathy. Researchers took RNA transcripts and amplified the TCR beta CDR3 regions from them. Using the HTBI primer set, a first-round RT-PCR was run on the TCR CDR3. One entry per CDR3 protein results from TCRdb running MiXCR on the multiplex PCR reads. Of some 50,000 distinct CDR3 sequences detected, 48% appear once; the ten largest clones hold about 9%. The sequenced sample consisted of blood. The origin of the receptors is a woman in her fifties or sixties with Graves' ophthalmopathy.

This sequence joins TRBV10-3 and TRBJ1-5, with D possibly matching TRBD1 (5 bases). The germline V gene has CDR1 ENHRY and CDR2 SYGVKD. V was clipped by 4 bases and J by 5 bases, with 15 bases between them. The CDR3 is 15 residues long. The CDR3, as DNA: TGTGCCATCAGTGGCAACGACAGAGGGGATCAGCCCCAGCATTTT. Its protein product is CAISGNDRGDQPQHF.

The chain carries TRBV20-1 and TRBJ2-3, with D unresolved. Trimming took 5 bases from V and 5 from J, leaving 8 bases between them. CDR3 length: 11 amino acids. Looked up from germline, CDR1 is DFQATT and CDR2 is SNEGSKA (reference sequence). CDR3 amino acids: CSAAFIDTQYF. Here the CDR3 DNA reads TGCAGTGCTGCGTTCATAGATACGCAGTATTTT.

Remarks on this clonotype: Compared with germline, one end of the junction differs, possibly owing to a read error. The chain couples TRBV28 to TRBJ1-1; no firm D call. The CDR3 runs 13 residues. Germline V gives CDR1 MDHEN, CDR2 SYDVKM. The CDR3 sequence is CASSFRRNTEALF. The CDR3 DNA reads TGTGCCAGCAGTTTTCGCAGGAACACGGAAGCTCTCTTT.

This clonotype was seen ten or more times. The chain uses TRBV9 and TRBJ2-3; either TRBD1 or TRBD2 may fit D (5 bases each). Trimming removed 4 bases from V and 2 bases from J, with 8 bases in between. This CDR3 has 13 amino acids. Per the germline V gene, CDR1 is SGDLS and CDR2 is YYNGEE. The CDR3 DNA sequence: TGTGCCAGCAGCTCGGGGCCCACAGATACGCAGTATTTT. As protein: CASSSGPTDTQYF.

This clonotype was detected ten times or more. V is TRBV24-1 and J is TRBJ2-5; 10 bases map to TRBD1. The V gene's germline CDR1 is KGHDR and CDR2 SFDVKD. V shed 4 bases and J 4 bases; nucleotides not matched to a gene: 8. The CDR3 is 16 amino acids. The CDR3 here is CATSEPGQGSGETQYF. Written as DNA, the CDR3 is TGTGCCACCAGTGAACCGGGACAGGGGTCGGGAGAGACCCAGTACTTC.

The chain has TRBV11-2 and TRBJ2-7, with D possibly TRBD2 on 7 matching bases. This CDR3 has 17 amino acids. Germline V CDR1 and CDR2: SGHAT, FQNNGV. Deletions cut 1 base from V and 6 bases from J, with 22 bases between. This chain's CDR3 is CASSLGEGHVIVFEQYF. The CDR3 coding sequence is TGTGCCAGCAGCTTAGGGGAGGGACACGTTATTGTGTTCGAGCAGTACTTC.

This clonotype appeared many times. This rearrangement joins TRBV6-2 or TRBV6-3 to TRBJ2-1, with D possibly being TRBD1 (5 bases). The CDR3 sequence is 13 residues long. The V end lost 10 bases, the J end lost 0 bases, and 10 bases lay between the germline ends. Germline V gene data show CDR1 as MNHEY and CDR2 as SVGEGT. CDR3 loop: CATHRSSYNEQFF. The CDR3 nucleotides read TGTGCCACGCACAGGAGCTCCTACAATGAGCAGTTCTTC.

This chain links TRBV2 with TRBJ2-1, with TRBD2 identical over 13 bases. The CDR3 is made up of 15 amino acids. V trimming: 6 bases; J trimming: 5 bases; junction bases outside the gene matches: 4. Germline V CDR1 and CDR2: SNHLY, FYNNEI. As DNA, the CDR3 is TGTGCCAGCAGAGGGACTAGCGGGACGGACAATGAGCAGTTCTTC. The encoded protein is CASRGTSGTDNEQFF.

This clonotype appeared many times. Given a much more abundant clone one base away, this may be a read error. The CDR3 does not end in the conserved phenylalanine or tryptophan, so this is likely a read error. The chain uses TRBV2 and TRBJ2-7, with D perhaps given as TRBD1 or TRBD2 (5 bases each). This CDR3 has 14 amino acids. Trimming stripped 4 bases from V and 8 bases from J, with 18 bases between. CDR1 and CDR2 (germline): SNHLY, FYNNEI. CDR3 sequence: CASSGGTGLKKQYS. In DNA form, the CDR3 reads TGTGCCAGCAGTGGTGGGACCGGGCTTAAGAAGCAGTACTCC.

This clonotype was observed many times. The chain recombines TRBV5-8 with TRBJ2-1; D call uncertain. The V gene's germline CDR1 is SGHTS and CDR2 YDEGEE. V was shortened by 1 base and J by 5 bases, with 7 bases between the two germline ends. The CDR3 runs 13 residues. CDR3 sequence: CASSLKVDNEQFF. CDR3 nucleotide sequence: TGTGCCAGCAGCTTGAAGGTAGACAATGAGCAGTTCTTC.

This clonotype was observed many times. The V and J genes are TRBV6-1 and TRBJ2-3, with 12 bases that match TRBD2. This CDR3 has 16 amino acids. With V trimmed by 9 bases and J by 1 base, 8 bases remained unmatched. Per the germline V gene, CDR1 is MNHNS and CDR2 is SASEGT. The CDR3 loop is CARETSGREGTDTQYF. The CDR3 DNA reads as TGTGCCAGAGAGACTAGCGGGAGAGAGGGCACAGATACGCAGTATTTT.

The chain recombines TRBV5-1 with TRBJ2-7; a weak D match, TRBD1 (6 bases). The CDR3 extends over 13 amino acids. Trimming took off 4 bases at V and 3 bases at J, with 11 bases between the two ends. Germline values: CDR1 SGHRS, CDR2 YFSETQ. The CDR3 is CASSIDRLYEQYF. In DNA form, the CDR3 reads TGCGCCAGCAGCATAGACAGGCTCTACGAGCAGTACTTC. Combining the CDR3 with reference TRBV5-1 and TRBJ2-7 gives the whole variable domain KAGVTQTPRYLIKTRGQQVTLSCSPISGHRSVSWYQQTPGQGLQFLFEYFSETQRNKGNFPGRFSGRQFSNSRSEMNVSTLELGDSALYLCASSIDRLYEQYFGPGTRLTVT.

This clonotype was counted many times. The chain is built from TRBV28 and TRBJ1-6, with D unresolved. V was cut by 7 bases and J by 9 bases, with 16 bases left in between. The germline CDR1 and CDR2 sequences are MDHEN and SYDVKM. The CDR3 has 14 residues. CDR3 sequence reads: CASTSSRYGSPLHF. In DNA form, the CDR3 reads TGTGCCAGCACCTCATCGCGATATGGTTCACCCCTCCACTTT.

This clonotype came up many times. The chain recombines TRBV3-1 with TRBJ1-6; D not certain. CDR1 LGHDT and CDR2 YNNKEL come from the germline V gene (reference sequence). V shed 4 bases and J shed 10 bases, with 17 bases lying between them. This CDR3 has 15 residues. The CDR3 sequence: CASSLGMEARSPLHF. The DNA of the CDR3 is TGTGCCAGCAGCCTTGGGATGGAGGCGCGATCACCCCTCCACTTT.

This clonotype has only a few counts. A much larger clone lies one base from this, so it may be a read error. This chain links TRBV20-1 with TRBJ2-1; 8 bases map to TRBD1. Germline V gene lookup returns CDR1 DFQATT and CDR2 SNEGSKA (reference sequence). The CDR3 runs 17 residues. With 1 base clipped from V and 4 bases from J, the junction kept 12 bases outside the gene matches. The CDR3 DNA reads TGCAGTGCTAGAGTTACCTCCGGGACAGGAGTTTACAATGAGCAGTTCTTC. Residues: CSARVTSGTGVYNEQFF.

This clonotype was detected ten times or more. V usage is TRBV9 and J usage is TRBJ1-1; D gene ambiguous. Germline lookup yields CDR1 SGDLS and CDR2 YYNGEE. The CDR3 consists of 13 residues. The V gene lost 4 bases and the J gene lost 2 bases, with 9 bases spanning the gap. The DNA for the CDR3 is TGTGCCAGCAGCCAAACCCAAAACACTGAAGCTTTCTTT. The encoded protein is CASSQTQNTEAFF.

CDR3 region: CASSTGTSSYNEQFF. In DNA, the CDR3 is TGTGCCAGCAGCACCGGGACAAGCTCCTACAATGAGCAGTTCTTC. The rearrangement links TRBV7-3 to TRBJ2-1, with a tentative D call TRBD1 (6 bases). The CDR3 contains 15 residues. Germline V gene data show CDR1 as SGHTA and CDR2 as FQGTGA. Trimming took 5 bases from V and 0 from J, leaving 11 bases between them.